These T cell receptor beta chains were read from a single sample in a study of blood T cell repertoires in COVID-19. Measured with immunoSEQ multiplex PCR; TCRdb has only the in-frame clones, and not every one. In the table there are about 91,000 clones, approximately 76% of which are singletons. The sequencing input was peripheral blood. The receptor source for this set is a man in his 70s with acute or convalescent COVID-19. The CDR3 runs from the conserved cysteine through the conserved F or W. A D gene is named only where the DNA matches it firmly. Size values are once, few and many counts, or a class for expanded clones, and some rows have none.

TRBV6-5	.	15	TRBD1	TRBJ1-3	TGTGCAACCACAGGGGGGGCCGACTCTGGAAACACCATATATTTT	CATTGGADSGNTIYF
TRBV10-2	few	13	TRBD1	TRBJ1-4	TGCGCCAGCAGTGAGAACAGGGGGGAAAAACTGTTTTTT	CASSENRGEKLFF
TRBV5-4	.	13	.	TRBJ1-2	TGTGCCAGCAGCTCCCTAGCTAACTATGGCTACACCTTC	CASSSLANYGYTF
TRBV29-1	.	12	.	TRBJ1-5	TGCAGCGTTGGACAGGGCAATCAGCCCCAGCATTTT	CSVGQGNQPQHF
TRBV5-1	once	17	.	TRBJ1-2	TGCGCCAGCAGCAACCGGGACACCCAAATTTCTAACTATGGCTACACCTTC	CASSNRDTQISNYGYTF
TRBV14	.	14	.	TRBJ1-1	TGTGCCAGCAGCCTACGCGCTGGGAACACTGAAGCTTTCTTT	CASSLRAGNTEAFF
TRBV7-8	.	16	TRBD1	TRBJ2-3	TGTGCCAGCAGCACGCGGACAGGGGCCAACACAGATACGCAGTATTTT	CASSTRTGANTDTQYF
TRBV6-5	.	14	TRBD2	TRBJ2-1	TGTGCCAGCAGTTACTCCGGACTAGCCCATGAGCAGTTCTTC	CASSYSGLAHEQFF
TRBV15	once	15	.	TRBJ1-6	TGTGCCACCAGCAGAGTCAGCTCCTATAATTCACCCCTCCACTTT	CATSRVSSYNSPLHF
TRBV6-1	.	15	TRBD1	TRBJ2-5	TGTGCCAGCAGTGAATCAGGGGGCCGCGGAGAGACCCAGTACTTC	CASSESGGRGETQYF
TRBV3-1/TRBV3-2	.	13	.	TRBJ1-2	TGTGCCAGCAGCCCGCGGACAGTCGACGGCTACACCTTC	CASSPRTVDGYTF
TRBV28	.	14	.	TRBJ1-2	TGTGCCAGCAGTTTAGGCGGGGCTAACTATGGCTACACCTTC	CASSLGGANYGYTF
TRBV5-1	.	12	.	TRBJ1-1	TGCGCCAGCAGCGATCAGGGGTCTGAAGCTTTCTTT	CASSDQGSEAFF
TRBV14	.	17	TRBD1	TRBJ1-1	TGTGCCAGCAGCCAAGATCGGACAGGGGGCCTGAGCACTGAAGCTTTCTTT	CASSQDRTGGLSTEAFF
TRBV19	.	17	.	TRBJ2-1	TGTGCCAGTAGTATAGGAGCGGGGACATACTCCTACAATGAGCAGTTCTTC	CASSIGAGTYSYNEQFF
TRBV6-5	.	14	.	TRBJ2-7	TGTGCCAGCAGTTCCCCCGGGAACTCCTACGAGCAGTACTTC	CASSSPGNSYEQYF
TRBV6-5	few	14	TRBD1	TRBJ1-1	TGTGCCAGCAGACGACAGGGGGTGAACACTGAAGCTTTCTTT	CASRRQGVNTEAFF
TRBV24-1	.	14	TRBD2	TRBJ2-7	TGTGCCACCAGTGGTCCGGGACTAGGAGGCGAGCAGTACTTC	CATSGPGLGGEQYF
TRBV5-6	few	16	TRBD1	TRBJ1-5	TGTGCCAGCAGCATGAGGACAGGTATAGGCAATCAGCCCCAGCATTTT	CASSMRTGIGNQPQHF
TRBV19	.	11	.	TRBJ2-1	TGTGCCAGTAGCTTCTACAATGAGCAGTTCTTC	CASSFYNEQFF
TRBV10-2	.	14	.	TRBJ1-2	TGCGCCAGCAGTGATGGGGACATTTACTATGGCTACACCTTC	CASSDGDIYYGYTF
TRBV7-2	.	15	.	TRBJ1-5	TGTGCCAGCAGCTCGAGGACACCTAGCAATCAGCCCCAGCATTTT	CASSSRTPSNQPQHF
TRBV12-3/TRBV12-4	few	12	TRBD2	TRBJ2-1	TGTGCCAGCAGGGGGGGGTACAATGAGCAGTTCTTC	CASRGGYNEQFF
TRBV14	.	14	.	TRBJ1-2	TGTGCCAGCAGCCAAGATGTCCGGAACTATGGCTACACCTTC	CASSQDVRNYGYTF
TRBV5-1	once	13	TRBD1	TRBJ2-5	TGCGCCAGCAGCTTAGGGGGCATGGAGACCCAGTACTTC	CASSLGGMETQYF
TRBV7-9	.	15	TRBD1	TRBJ1-4	TGTGCCAGCAGCCTAGGACAGGGGAGCGGTGAAAAACTGTTTTTT	CASSLGQGSGEKLFF
TRBV19	.	15	.	TRBJ1-2	TGTGCCAGTAGTATATCGGGTAATATGAACTATGGCTACACCTTC	CASSISGNMNYGYTF
TRBV6-1	.	15	TRBD1	TRBJ1-5	TGTGCCAGCAGTGAAGCTGACAGGGGCAATCAGCCCCAGCATTTT	CASSEADRGNQPQHF
TRBV4-1	few	14	.	TRBJ1-5	TGCGCCAGCAGCCACTTGCGCCCGGGTGAGCCCCAGCATTTT	CASSHLRPGEPQHF
TRBV7-9	few	15	TRBD1	TRBJ1-2	TGTGCCAGCAGCTTAGTGGCCGGGACAGGAGGGGGCTACACCTTC	CASSLVAGTGGGYTF
TRBV6-1	.	16	.	TRBJ2-2	TGTGCCAGCAGTGAAAGTTTAACGGGAAACACCGGGGAGCTGTTTTTT	CASSESLTGNTGELFF
TRBV11-2	.	19	.	TRBJ2-1	TGTGCCAGCAGCCTTAGGATTCCGGACGGGAGTGGCTCCTACAATGAGCAGTTCTTC	CASSLRIPDGSGSYNEQFF
TRBV7-8	.	15	TRBD1	TRBJ2-2	TGTGCCAGCAGCGGGCGGACAGGGACGTCCGGGGAGCTGTTTTTT	CASSGRTGTSGELFF
TRBV14	few	14	TRBD1	TRBJ2-4	TGTGCCAGCAGCCCACAGGGGGCTAGGGACATTCAGTACTTC	CASSPQGARDIQYF
TRBV5-1	.	13	TRBD1	TRBJ1-2	TGCGCCAGCAGCTCAGGGGGCTCGAATGGCTACACCTTC	CASSSGGSNGYTF
TRBV30	.	15	TRBD2	TRBJ2-5	TGTGCCTGGAGCCCCAGCGGGGCCTTCCTGAGAACCCAGTACTTC	CAWSPSGAFLRTQYF
TRBV12-5	.	15	TRBD1	TRBJ1-5	TGTGCTAGTGGTTTGCCGGGACAGGGGAATCAGCCCCAGCATTTT	CASGLPGQGNQPQHF
TRBV25-1	.	18	TRBD1	TRBJ2-3	TGTGCCAGCAGTGAAAGGGGGACAGGGACGCTCTTCACAGATACGCAGTATTTT	CASSERGTGTLFTDTQYF
TRBV10-1	.	14	.	TRBJ2-3	TGCGCCAGCAGTGAGGACAGATTGACAGATACGCAGTATTTT	CASSEDRLTDTQYF